Listed below are T cell receptor beta chains from one sample, sequenced in a study of CD8+ T cells in alopecia areata. Data came from immunoSEQ multiplex PCR; TCRdb stores just in-frame clones and leaves some out. The table lists 70,000 or so clones, approximately 30% of them singletons. The specimen comprised CD8+ T cells sorted from blood, sampled at week 4, from a patient treated with tofacitinib. The receptors shown here come from a human donor with alopecia areata. CDR3s include the opening cysteine and the closing phenylalanine or tryptophan. Each record gives: V gene, D gene, J gene, clone size, CDR3 length, CDR3 protein, CDR3 DNA. The D gene is left open where the match is weak. Only some rows state a clone size, as once, few, many or a class for expanded clones.

TRBV19	TRBD2	TRBJ2-7	NA	15	CASSMTSGGSYEQYF	TGTGCCAGTAGTATGACTAGCGGGGGGAGCTACGAGCAGTACTTC
TRBV29-1	TRBD1	TRBJ2-7	NA	13	CSVRDRDSYEQYF	TGCAGCGTCCGGGACAGGGACTCCTACGAGCAGTACTTC
TRBV11-2	NA	TRBJ2-7	few	15	CASSLSGSGSYEQYF	TGTGCCAGCAGCTTAAGCGGTTCCGGATCCTACGAGCAGTACTTC
TRBV6-1	NA	TRBJ2-1	few	19	CASSAGTARSGGSYNEQFF	TGTGCCAGCAGTGCCGGGACGGCGCGCTCCGGGGGCTCCTACAATGAGCAGTTCTTC
TRBV28	NA	TRBJ1-2	many	16	CASSFDVLASNYGYTF	TGTGCCAGCAGTTTCGACGTCCTCGCCTCTAACTATGGCTACACCTTC
TRBV30	NA	TRBJ1-2	many	11	CAWRARDLYTF	TGTGCCTGGAGGGCCCGGGACCTATACACCTTC
TRBV28	NA	TRBJ1-5	NA	13	CASSEISNQPQHF	TGTGCCAGCAGCGAGATTAGTAATCAGCCCCAGCATTTT
TRBV13	NA	TRBJ2-2	few	14	CASSPRGFAGELFF	TGTGCCAGCAGTCCACGGGGATTTGCCGGGGAGCTGTTTTTT
TRBV29-1	NA	TRBJ1-1	few	15	CSVVRPWDMNTEAFF	TGCAGCGTTGTGAGACCATGGGACATGAACACTGAAGCTTTCTTT
TRBV27	NA	TRBJ1-5	NA	13	CASSLGADQPQHF	TGTGCCAGCAGTTTGGGGGCTGATCAGCCCCAGCATTTT
TRBV11-1	NA	TRBJ2-5	NA	15	CASSQGGALQETQYF	TGTGCCAGCAGTCAAGGGGGGGCGCTTCAAGAGACCCAGTACTTC
TRBV30	NA	TRBJ1-5	NA	13	CAWSVTGNQPQHF	TGTGCCTGGAGTGTAACCGGAAATCAGCCCCAGCATTTT
TRBV29-1	NA	TRBJ2-1	NA	11	CSVQAGGEQFF	TGCAGCGTCCAAGCGGGTGGCGAGCAGTTCTTC
TRBV29-1	TRBD2	TRBJ2-2	NA	14	CSVGGGSSTGELFF	TGCAGCGTGGGTGGCGGGAGCTCTACCGGGGAGCTGTTTTTT
TRBV29-1	TRBD2	TRBJ2-1	NA	14	CSVDGTSVYNEQFF	TGCAGCGTTGACGGGACTAGCGTGTACAATGAGCAGTTCTTC
TRBV28	NA	TRBJ1-1	many	10	CASGDLEGFF	TGTGCCAGCGGGGACCTGGAGGGTTTCTTT
TRBV6-1	TRBD1	TRBJ1-1	once	13	CASSLTGGTEAFF	TGTGCCAGCAGTTTGACAGGGGGCACTGAAGCTTTCTTT
TRBV28	NA	TRBJ2-1	few	17	CASSPSFYRSSYNEQFF	TGTGCCAGCAGCCCTTCCTTTTATAGGAGCTCCTACAATGAGCAGTTCTTC
TRBV2	NA	TRBJ2-2	NA	17	CASSEAAMDSMTGELFF	TGTGCCAGCAGTGAAGCAGCGATGGACAGCATGACCGGGGAGCTGTTTTTT
TRBV2	NA	TRBJ2-7	NA	14	CASSGSGSSYEQYF	TGTGCCAGCAGTGGGTCAGGGAGCTCCTACGAGCAGTACTTC
TRBV6-1	NA	TRBJ2-3	few	17	CASSEFLVGVLTDTQYF	TGTGCCAGCAGTGAATTCTTGGTTGGGGTGTTGACAGATACGCAGTATTTT
TRBV4-1	NA	TRBJ2-1	NA	12	CASSQVLSEQFF	TGCGCCAGCAGCCAAGTATTGTCAGAGCAGTTCTTC
TRBV9	NA	TRBJ2-7	NA	12	CASSPQGDEQYF	TGTGCCAGCAGCCCCCAAGGCGACGAGCAGTACTTC
TRBV9	NA	TRBJ2-3	few	13	CASSVGGTDTQYF	TGTGCCAGCAGCGTAGGCGGGACAGATACGCAGTATTTT
TRBV30	TRBD1	TRBJ2-7	NA	13	CAWSWTGSDEQYF	TGTGCCTGGAGTTGGACAGGTAGCGACGAGCAGTACTTC
TRBV7-9	NA	TRBJ2-1	few	14	CASSLRGSGDEQFF	TGTGCCAGCAGCCTCAGGGGTTCGGGGGATGAGCAGTTCTTC
TRBV27	NA	TRBJ2-7	few	15	CASSLRLQGAYEQYF	TGTGCCAGCAGTTTACGACTGCAGGGTGCCTACGAGCAGTACTTC
TRBV27	TRBD1	TRBJ1-5	few	16	CASRITGTGINQPQHF	TGTGCCAGCAGAATTACCGGGACAGGGATCAATCAGCCCCAGCATTTT
TRBV7-9	TRBD1	TRBJ2-7	NA	15	CASSLDRGPSYEQYF	TGTGCCAGCAGCTTAGACAGGGGGCCATCCTACGAGCAGTACTTC
TRBV29-1	TRBD2	TRBJ2-1	few	15	CSGTTSGSRYNEQFF	TGCAGCGGGACGACTAGCGGGAGCCGGTACAATGAGCAGTTCTTC
TRBV29-1	TRBD1	TRBJ1-2	few	13	CSVAGTDLYGYTF	TGCAGCGTTGCCGGGACAGATCTTTATGGCTACACCTTC
TRBV14	NA	TRBJ2-1	NA	15	CASSNIISSYNEQFF	TGTGCCAGCAGCAACATCATTAGCTCCTACAATGAGCAGTTCTTC
TRBV19	NA	TRBJ1-1	NA	14	CASSIVSANTEAFF	TGTGCCAGTAGTATAGTATCAGCGAACACTGAAGCTTTCTTT
TRBV29-1	NA	TRBJ2-7	NA	13	CSVEINSPYEQYF	TGCAGCGTTGAAATAAACAGCCCCTACGAGCAGTACTTC
TRBV29-1	NA	TRBJ1-1	NA	13	CSVGGGVNTEAFF	TGCAGCGTCGGAGGGGGGGTGAACACTGAAGCTTTCTTT
TRBV6-5	NA	TRBJ2-5	NA	13	CASSASRGETQYF	TGTGCCAGCAGCGCATCTAGGGGGGAGACCCAGTACTTC
TRBV27	NA	TRBJ1-1	few	15	CASSQDQGQNTEAFF	TGTGCCAGCAGTCAAGACCAGGGACAGAACACTGAAGCTTTCTTT
TRBV7-9	NA	TRBJ1-5	NA	16	CASSFIDSSQNQPQHF	TGTGCCAGCAGCTTCATTGACAGCTCCCAAAATCAGCCCCAGCATTTT
TRBV11-2	NA	TRBJ2-2	few	13	CASSLYPPGELFF	TGTGCCAGCAGCTTATATCCTCCCGGGGAGCTGTTTTTT
TRBV11-2	NA	TRBJ2-7	NA	13	CASSPGGLNEQYF	TGTGCCAGCAGCCCCGGAGGGTTGAACGAGCAGTACTTC
TRBV20-1	NA	TRBJ2-3	NA	10	CSAPPDTQYF	TGCAGTGCTCCCCCCGATACGCAGTATTTT
TRBV5-4	TRBD2	TRBJ2-4	NA	14	CASSLSTSGGIQYF	TGTGCCAGCAGCTTGTCGACTAGCGGGGGTATTCAGTACTTC
TRBV4-1	NA	TRBJ1-5	few	14	CASSQVVSDQPQHF	TGCGCCAGCAGCCAAGTGGTCAGCGATCAGCCCCAGCATTTT
TRBV29-1	TRBD1	TRBJ1-2	few	12	CSTGTGPYGYTF	TGCAGCACGGGGACAGGCCCATATGGCTACACCTTC
TRBV19	TRBD2	TRBJ2-1	NA	13	CASTSGLYNEQFF	TGTGCCAGTACTAGCGGACTTTACAATGAGCAGTTCTTC
TRBV19	NA	TRBJ2-1	NA	19	CASRPGWGQRESSYNEQFF	TGTGCCAGTAGGCCGGGCTGGGGACAGCGGGAGAGCTCCTACAATGAGCAGTTCTTC
TRBV4-2	NA	TRBJ2-2	few	16	CASSQVQRGNTGELFF	TGTGCCAGCAGCCAGGTGCAAAGGGGGAACACCGGGGAGCTGTTTTTT
TRBV29-1	NA	TRBJ2-5	NA	13	CSVDWQYQETQYF	TGCAGCGTTGATTGGCAGTACCAAGAGACCCAGTACTTC
TRBV27	TRBD1	TRBJ2-7	NA	14	CASSFGTGAYEQYF	TGTGCCAGCAGCTTCGGGACAGGGGCCTACGAGCAGTACTTC
TRBV29-1	TRBD2	TRBJ2-2	few	13	CSASGLGTGELFF	TGCAGCGCCTCGGGACTAGGCACCGGGGAGCTGTTTTTT
TRBV9	NA	TRBJ2-5	NA	15	CASSVETRPGETQYF	TGTGCCAGCAGCGTAGAGACGCGTCCAGGGGAGACCCAGTACTTC
TRBV29-1	TRBD1	TRBJ1-2	NA	11	CSVTGENGYTF	TGCAGCGTGACAGGGGAGAATGGCTACACCTTC
TRBV10-3	NA	TRBJ2-3	NA	15	CAISGPGREPDTQYF	TGTGCCATCAGTGGGCCTGGGCGGGAACCAGATACGCAGTATTTT
TRBV29-1	NA	TRBJ2-2	NA	12	CSVDGGTGELFF	TGCAGCGTTGATGGGGGGACCGGGGAGCTGTTTTTT